This note documents a single T cell receptor beta chain sequence. Its matching antigen is unknown. The CDR3 is 16 amino acids. From germline, CDR1 is SQVTM and CDR2 ANQGSEA. The ends lost 3 bases at V and 3 bases at J; junction bases unmatched: 10. The assay was immunoSEQ multiplex PCR, and TCRdb's table has in-frame clones only and misses some. This sample has around 61,000 clones; roughly 80% occur once, and the top ten carry around 5%. The data stem from a study of OX40 agonist ivuxolimab in advanced cancers. As for the study in general: Patients received ivuxolimab, an agonistic anti-OX40 (CD134) antibody. General study findings and limits: Both CD4+ and CD8+ T cell populations in blood had undergone clonal expansion by week 6 at 0.1 to 3.0 mg/kg.

V is TRBV29-1 and J is TRBJ2-3; 9 bases line up with TRBD2. The sequences come from CD4+ or CD8+ T cells sorted from blood, collected in a trial of the OX40 agonist ivuxolimab. The sequence was collected from an adult with an advanced solid tumor such as melanoma, head and neck, liver or kidney cancer. The CDR3 protein is CSVEGSGGIGTDTQYF. DNA for the CDR3: TGCAGCGTTGAGGGTAGCGGGGGAATCGGGACAGATACGCAGTATTTT.